The 27 T cell receptor beta chains given below trace back to one sample, sequenced in a study of control samples from healthy donors and cancer patients. Clones were read by immunoSEQ multiplex PCR, and TCRdb kept only the in-frame ones, dropping some. The sample holds fewer than 200,000 clones, approximately 90% seen once. The sequencing sample was made of blood. These TCRs come from a man aged 25-40 years in good health.

V gene TRBV19 combines with J gene TRBJ2-1, with 7 bases lining up with TRBD2. The CDR3 loop spans 15 amino acids. With 4 bases clipped from V and 5 bases from J, the junction kept 8 bases outside the gene matches. Germline-derived CDR1 and CDR2 are LNHDA and SQIVND (reference sequence). Here the CDR3 reads CASSRTRLADNEQFF. In DNA form, the CDR3 reads TGTGCCAGTAGTAGAACCCGACTAGCTGACAATGAGCAGTTCTTC.

The chain couples TRBV6-1 to TRBJ1-3; no clear D gene. Trimming removed 1 base at V and 0 bases at J, with 7 bases between. The V gene's germline CDR1 is MNHNS and CDR2 SASEGT. The CDR3 is made up of 15 amino acids. This CDR3 is CASSEDRISGNTIYF. The CDR3 DNA reads TGTGCCAGCAGTGAAGACAGAATCTCTGGAAACACCATATATTTT.

The chain employs TRBV7-8 and TRBJ1-1, with D perhaps matching TRBD1 (6 bases). V shed 3 bases and J shed 10 bases, with 15 bases lying between them. Germline V gene sequence: CDR1 SGHVS, CDR2 FQNEAQ. The CDR3 sequence is 13 residues long. The CDR3 here is CASSLQARRGAFF. CDR3 nucleotide sequence: TGTGCCAGCAGCTTGCAAGCCCGCAGGGGAGCTTTCTTT.

The chain has TRBV6-6 and TRBJ1-6; the D gene is possibly TRBD1 (6 bases). The germline CDR1 and CDR2 sequences are MNHNY and SVGAGI (reference sequence). The V and J ends lost 8 bases and 9 bases respectively, with 20 bases between them. This CDR3 spans 15 amino acids. The CDR3 DNA follows: TGTGCCAGCGAAATCTTGGGGACACCACCTTCACCCCTCCACTTT. Amino acids: CASEILGTPPSPLHF.

The rearrangement uses TRBV5-1 and TRBJ1-5; no clear D. The CDR3 totals 14 residues. The germline gives CDR1 SGHRS, CDR2 YFSETQ. Trimming took off 4 bases at V and 7 bases at J, with 15 bases between the two ends. The CDR3 loop reads CASSPGGIGQPQHF. In nucleotides, the CDR3 is TGCGCCAGCAGCCCGGGAGGGATTGGACAGCCCCAGCATTTT. Full variable domain (remainder filled in from reference TRBV5-1 and TRBJ1-5): KAGVTQTPRYLIKTRGQQVTLSCSPISGHRSVSWYQQTPGQGLQFLFEYFSETQRNKGNFPGRFSGRQFSNSRSEMNVSTLELGDSALYLCASSPGGIGQPQHFGDGTRLSIL.

The chain has TRBV13 and TRBJ1-1; D not resolved. The CDR3 covers 13 residues. Germline lookup yields CDR1 PRHDT and CDR2 FYEKMQ (reference sequence). Trimming cost V 0 bases and J 5 bases, with 7 bases left between them. The CDR3 region has the DNA TGTGCCAGCAGCTTAGGGGTCGGGACTGAAGCTTTCTTT. Its protein product is CASSLGVGTEAFF. The full variable domain, completed using reference TRBV13 and TRBJ1-1, is AAGVIQSPRHLIKEKRETATLKCYPIPRHDTVYWYQQGPGQDPQFLISFYEKMQSDKGSIPDRFSAQQFSDYHSELNMSSLELGDSALYFCASSLGVGTEAFFGQGTRLTVV.

The chain is built from TRBV13 and TRBJ1-6, with D uncertain. The CDR3 length is 11 residues. Germline CDR1 reads PRHDT; CDR2 reads FYEKMQ (reference sequence). Trimming took 5 bases from V and 7 from J, leaving 3 bases between them. The CDR3 DNA follows: TGTGCCAGCAGCAACAATTCACCCCTCCACTTT. Translation: CASSNNSPLHF.

V usage is TRBV6-2 or TRBV6-3 and J usage is TRBJ2-7; TRBD2 matches 7 bases. Trimming removed 4 bases from V and 7 bases from J; junction bases left unmatched: 10. This CDR3 has 14 amino acids. Germline CDR1 and CDR2: MNHEY and SVGEGT. CDR3 region: CASSSGGGPREQYF. CDR3 coding DNA: TGTGCCAGCAGTTCCGGGGGAGGGCCAAGGGAGCAGTACTTC.

Here the CDR3 DNA reads TGCGCCAGCAGCTTTAGGTGGACCGAGAATTCACCCCTCCACTTT. This sequence encodes CASSFRWTENSPLHF. V gene TRBV5-1 combines with J gene TRBJ1-6; D not resolved. This CDR3 has 15 amino acids. Germline lookup yields CDR1 SGHRS and CDR2 YFSETQ. The V and J ends lost 2 bases and 7 bases respectively, with 13 bases between them.

V and J are TRBV29-1 and TRBJ2-7; D gene ambiguous. The CDR3 runs to 12 residues. The germline V and J ends were trimmed by 3 bases and 0 bases, with 6 bases remaining between them. CDR1 SQVTM and CDR2 ANQGSEA come from the germline V gene. As DNA, the CDR3 is TGCAGCGTTGAGTCGAGCTCCTACGAGCAGTACTTC. This gives the protein CSVESSSYEQYF.

The chain has TRBV12-3 or TRBV12-4 and TRBJ1-3; D gene uncertain. The V gene lost 3 bases and the J gene lost 9 bases, with 6 bases spanning the gap. The CDR3 contains 11 residues. Here the CDR3 reads CASSLISTIYF. As DNA, the CDR3 is TGTGCCAGCAGTTTGATTAGCACCATATATTTT.

The chain recombines TRBV9 with TRBJ2-7; 8 bases are shared with TRBD1. Germline V gene lookup returns CDR1 SGDLS and CDR2 YYNGEE. V was pared by 3 bases and J by 1 base, with 6 bases of the junction left unmatched. The CDR3 covers 15 residues. CDR3 loop: CASSAGGGKSYEQYF. The CDR3 nucleotides are TGTGCCAGCAGCGCAGGGGGCGGAAAGTCCTACGAGCAGTACTTC.

This clone appeared once. The CDR3 loop is CASSHLGRDRAIDSHEQYF. The CDR3 DNA reads TGTGCCAGCAGCCATTTGGGCCGGGACAGGGCCATAGATTCCCACGAGCAGTACTTC. The chain recombines TRBV27 with TRBJ2-7; 9 positions agree with TRBD1. The trim removed 6 bases at V and 5 bases at J, leaving 23 bases unmatched. The CDR3 runs to 19 residues. Germline CDR1 is MNHEY and CDR2 is SMNVEV (reference sequence).

This clone was observed a few times. This chain links TRBV7-2 with TRBJ2-7; a possible D gene is TRBD2 (6 bases). The germline CDR1 and CDR2 sequences are SGHTA and FQGNSA. Trimming removed 4 bases from V and 0 bases from J, with 13 bases in between. This CDR3 region has 15 residues. In nucleotides, the CDR3 is TGTGCCAGCAGCTCAGCCGGGGGAAGCTCCTACGAGCAGTACTTC. Protein product: CASSSAGGSSYEQYF.

The genes are TRBV2 and TRBJ2-5; 11 bases map to TRBD2. The CDR3 extends over 17 amino acids. Trimming took 2 bases from V and 2 from J; bases not matched to a gene: 7. Germline lookup yields CDR1 SNHLY and CDR2 FYNNEI. CDR3 in DNA: TGTGCCAGCAGTGAATCCCTAGCGGGAGGACGACAAGAGACCCAGTACTTC. Amino acid sequence: CASSESLAGGRQETQYF.

The CDR3 region has the DNA TGTGCCAGCGTCAGCGGGCCCTACAATGAGCAGTTCTTC. Its protein is CASVSGPYNEQFF. The chain recombines TRBV6-6 with TRBJ2-1; perhaps TRBD2 as D (6 bases). Germline V lookup: CDR1 MNHNY, CDR2 SVGAGI (reference sequence). V was cut by 8 bases and J by 2 bases, with 10 bases left in between. The length of the CDR3 is 13 residues.

The CDR3 region is CASTLGWTRVDTQYF. Written as DNA, the CDR3 is TGTGCCAGCACCCTGGGCTGGACTAGAGTGGATACGCAGTATTTT. This chain joins TRBV7-8 and TRBJ2-3; 7 positions match TRBD2. CDR3 length equals 15 residues. Germline assignment: CDR1 SGHVS and CDR2 FQNEAQ. Trimming at V came to 7 bases and at J to 6 bases, leaving 13 bases not matched to a gene.

This sequence joins TRBV20-1 and TRBJ2-2; D gene uncertain. This CDR3 has 13 amino acids. CDR1 and CDR2 (germline): DFQATT, SNEGSKA (reference sequence). Trimming removed 3 bases at V and 1 base at J, with 6 bases between. The CDR3 protein is CSASWGNTGELFF. CDR3 in DNA: TGCAGTGCTAGTTGGGGGAACACCGGGGAGCTGTTTTTT.

The CDR3 sequence is CASSLRRSEGYTF. The CDR3 DNA sequence: TGTGCCAGCAGCTTAAGGCGTTCAGAGGGCTACACCTTC. The rearrangement links TRBV11-2 to TRBJ1-2; the D is unclear. V shed 2 bases and J shed 8 bases, with 12 bases lying between them. This CDR3 spans 13 amino acids. Germline V gene data show CDR1 as SGHAT and CDR2 as FQNNGV.

The gene calls are TRBV7-2 and TRBJ2-3; 7 bases line up with TRBD2. In germline, CDR1 is SGHTA, CDR2 FQGNSA. V lost 4 bases and J lost 7; bases outside the gene matches: 14. CDR3 length: 16 residues. The CDR3 here is CASSSPPGLRVHTQYF. DNA for the CDR3: TGTGCCAGCAGCTCCCCCCCGGGACTAAGAGTTCATACGCAGTATTTT. The full variable domain, in which reference TRBV7-2 and TRBJ2-3 provide the parts outside the CDR3, is GAGVSQSPSNKVTEKGKDVELRCDPISGHTALYWYRQSLGQGLEFLIYFQGNSAPDKSGLPSDRFSAERTGGSVSTLTIQRTQQEDSAVYLCASSSPPGLRVHTQYFGPGTRLTVL.

V usage is TRBV18 and J usage is TRBJ2-3; 9 bases fit TRBD1. The CDR3 is 14 amino acids. After removal of 3 bases from V and 5 bases from J, the junction contained 3 bases not matched to a gene. CDR1 KGHSH and CDR2 LQKENI come from the germline V gene. The CDR3 reads CASSPQTGGDTQYF. CDR3 sequence (DNA): TGTGCCAGCTCACCTCAGACAGGGGGAGATACGCAGTATTTT. The full variable domain, its missing parts supplied by reference TRBV18 and TRBJ2-3, is NAGVMQNPRHLVRRRGQEARLRCSPMKGHSHVYWYRQLPEEGLKFMVYLQKENIIDESGMPKERFSAEFPKEGPSILRIQQVVRGDSAAYFCASSPQTGGDTQYFGPGTRLTVL.

The V call is TRBV7-2, the J call TRBJ1-5, with no clear D. The CDR3 runs 13 residues. CDR1 is SGHTA, CDR2 FQGNSA, per germline. V was shortened by 1 base and J by 4 bases, with 5 bases between the two germline ends. CDR3 region: CASSLDPNQPQHF. DNA for the CDR3: TGTGCCAGCAGCTTAGACCCGAATCAGCCCCAGCATTTT.

The rearrangement links TRBV9 to TRBJ2-3, with 9 nucleotides matching TRBD2. Germline-derived CDR1 and CDR2 are SGDLS and YYNGEE. V gave up 4 bases and J gave up 6 bases; unmatched junction bases: 12. This CDR3 contains 16 residues. The chain's CDR3 is CASSTPPGTSLDTQYF. The CDR3 coding sequence is TGTGCCAGCAGCACCCCCCCTGGGACTAGCCTCGATACGCAGTATTTT.

V and J are TRBV2 and TRBJ1-4; 9 nucleotides match TRBD1. The trim removed 7 bases at V and 4 bases at J, leaving 4 bases unmatched. This CDR3 region has 14 residues. The germline gives CDR1 SNHLY, CDR2 FYNNEI. The CDR3: CASNTGQGNEKLFF. CDR3 sequence (DNA): TGTGCCAGCAATACGGGACAGGGTAATGAAAAACTGTTTTTT.

CDR3 sequence reads: CASSDLRLNTEAFF. The CDR3 bases are TGTGCCAGCAGTGACCTGCGGTTGAACACTGAAGCTTTCTTT. This chain connects TRBV6-2 or TRBV6-3 to TRBJ1-1; D is unresolved. Germline CDR1 and CDR2: MNHEY and SVGEGT. V was trimmed by 5 bases and J by 0 bases, leaving 10 bases between them. The CDR3 runs 14 residues.

The chain employs TRBV3-1 (or the pseudogene TRBV3-2) and TRBJ2-6, with D perhaps matching TRBD2 (6 bases). V was cut by 4 bases and J by 0 bases, with 16 bases left in between. The CDR3 sequence is 18 residues long. The germline gives CDR1 LGHDT, CDR2 YNNKEL (reference sequence). CDR3 amino acids: CASSRRGTASSGANVLTF. CDR3 nucleotide sequence: TGTGCCAGCAGCCGCCGCGGGACTGCGAGCTCTGGGGCCAACGTCCTGACTTTC.

The V and J genes are TRBV6-5 and TRBJ1-2; no firm D call. This CDR3 comprises 13 residues. V was cut by 0 bases and J by 7 bases, with 9 bases left in between. CDR1 is MNHEY and CDR2 is SVGAGI in the germline V gene. The CDR3 is CASSYSYGRGYTF. The CDR3 DNA reads TGTGCCAGCAGTTACTCGTACGGCCGTGGCTACACCTTC.